The rows below give T cell receptor beta chains drawn from one sample of a study of preoperative IRX-2 immunotherapy in early breast cancer. TCRdb keeps only in-frame clones here, not all; method: immunoSEQ multiplex PCR. The table includes 25,000 to 30,000 clones, approximately 81% detected once. The starting material was lymph node tissue, obtained after IRX-2 immunotherapy. Every receptor here comes from a human donor with breast cancer. The CDR3 runs from the conserved cysteine through the conserved F or W.

V,J,CDR3
TRBV5-1,TRBJ2-6,CASSHGQGAGANVLTF
TRBV6-8,TRBJ2-7,CASRETSGTYEQYF
TRBV29-1,TRBJ2-5,CSVDQGRETQYF
TRBV15,TRBJ2-1,CATSPGTQGSEQFF
TRBV30,TRBJ2-1,CAWKPGTYYNEQFF
TRBV7-8,TRBJ1-1,CASSLDGGFEAFF
TRBV28,TRBJ1-2,CASRRMRGAYGYTF
TRBV27,TRBJ2-7,CATSDPYSGQYF
TRBV5-1,TRBJ2-7,CASSIGDYRDSYEQYF
TRBV18,TRBJ1-1,CASSFDGGGTEAFF
TRBV11-3,TRBJ2-3,CASSSGTELHTDTQYF
TRBV28,TRBJ2-2,CASSSPGRGGELFF
TRBV18,TRBJ2-7,CASSSWGLEYEQYF
TRBV11-3,TRBJ1-4,CASSPGGAGKEKLFF